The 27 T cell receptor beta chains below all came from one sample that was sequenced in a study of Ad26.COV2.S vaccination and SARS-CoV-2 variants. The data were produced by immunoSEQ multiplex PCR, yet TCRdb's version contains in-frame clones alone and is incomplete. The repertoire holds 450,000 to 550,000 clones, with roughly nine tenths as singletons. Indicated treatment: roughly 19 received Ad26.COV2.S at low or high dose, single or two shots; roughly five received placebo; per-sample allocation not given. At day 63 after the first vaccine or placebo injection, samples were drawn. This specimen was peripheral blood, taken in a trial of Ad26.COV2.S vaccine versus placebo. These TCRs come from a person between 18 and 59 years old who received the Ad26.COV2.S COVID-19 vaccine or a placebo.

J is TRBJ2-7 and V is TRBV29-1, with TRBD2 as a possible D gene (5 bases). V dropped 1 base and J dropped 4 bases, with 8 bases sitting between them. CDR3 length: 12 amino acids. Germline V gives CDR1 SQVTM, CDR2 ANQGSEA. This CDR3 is CSVEAGGYEQYF. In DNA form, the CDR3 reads TGCAGCGTTGAAGCAGGAGGATACGAGCAGTACTTC.

CDR3 nucleotide sequence: TGTGCCAGCAGTCGGACGGTACCGAACACTGAAGCTTTCTTT. Its translation: CASSRTVPNTEAFF. V usage is TRBV6-5 and J usage is TRBJ1-1; D not certain. Germline V gene sequence: CDR1 MNHEY, CDR2 SVGAGI. There are 14 residues in the CDR3. The V end was cut by 5 bases, the J end by 1 base, with 11 bases between.

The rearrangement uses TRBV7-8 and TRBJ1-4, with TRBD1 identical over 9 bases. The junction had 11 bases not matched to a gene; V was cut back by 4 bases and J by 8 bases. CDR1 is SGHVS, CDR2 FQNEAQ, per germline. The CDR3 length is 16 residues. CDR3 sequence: CASSSSPGQGREKLFF. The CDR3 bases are TGTGCCAGCAGCTCCTCCCCAGGACAGGGGAGAGAAAAACTGTTTTTT.

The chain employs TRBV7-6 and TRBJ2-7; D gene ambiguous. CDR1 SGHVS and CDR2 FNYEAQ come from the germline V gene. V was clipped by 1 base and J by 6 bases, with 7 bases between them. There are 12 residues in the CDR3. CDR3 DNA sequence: TGTGCCAGCAGCTTAGAGCAGGCCGAGCAGTACTTC. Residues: CASSLEQAEQYF.

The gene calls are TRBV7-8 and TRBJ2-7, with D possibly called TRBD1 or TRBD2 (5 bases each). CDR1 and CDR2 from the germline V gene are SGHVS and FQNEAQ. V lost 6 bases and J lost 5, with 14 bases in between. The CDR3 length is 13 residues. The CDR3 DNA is TGTGCCAGCAGACATATCGGGACCCACGAGCAGTACTTC. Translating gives CASRHIGTHEQYF.

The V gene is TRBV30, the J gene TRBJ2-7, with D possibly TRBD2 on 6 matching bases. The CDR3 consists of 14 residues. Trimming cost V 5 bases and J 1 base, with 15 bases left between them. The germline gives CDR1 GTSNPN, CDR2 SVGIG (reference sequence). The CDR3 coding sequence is TGTGCCTGGGCCTTGGGAGGCGATTCCTACGAGCAGTACTTC. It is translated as CAWALGGDSYEQYF.

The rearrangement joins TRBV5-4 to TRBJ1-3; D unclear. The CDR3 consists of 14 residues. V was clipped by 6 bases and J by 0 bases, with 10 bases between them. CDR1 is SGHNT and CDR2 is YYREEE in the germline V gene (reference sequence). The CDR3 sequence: CASTPYNSGNTIYF. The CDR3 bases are TGTGCCAGCACCCCGTATAACTCTGGAAACACCATATATTTT.

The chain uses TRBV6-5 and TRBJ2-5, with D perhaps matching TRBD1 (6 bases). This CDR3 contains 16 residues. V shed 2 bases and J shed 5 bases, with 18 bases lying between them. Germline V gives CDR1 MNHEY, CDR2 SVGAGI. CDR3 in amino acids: CASSYRTALKSETQYF. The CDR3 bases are TGTGCCAGCAGTTACCGGACAGCTTTGAAAAGCGAGACCCAGTACTTC.

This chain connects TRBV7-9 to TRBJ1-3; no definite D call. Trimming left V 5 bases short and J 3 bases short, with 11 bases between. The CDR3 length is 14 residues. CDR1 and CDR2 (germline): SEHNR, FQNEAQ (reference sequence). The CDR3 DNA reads TGTGCCAGCAGCCCACTTGGCTTTGGAAACACCATATATTTT. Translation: CASSPLGFGNTIYF.

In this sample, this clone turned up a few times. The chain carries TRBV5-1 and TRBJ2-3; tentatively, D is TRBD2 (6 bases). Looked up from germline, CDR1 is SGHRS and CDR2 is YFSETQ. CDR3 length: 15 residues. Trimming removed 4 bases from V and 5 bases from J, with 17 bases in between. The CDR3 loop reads CASSPTGLGGDTQYF. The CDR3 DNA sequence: TGCGCCAGCAGCCCCACGGGACTCGGGGGAGATACGCAGTATTTT.

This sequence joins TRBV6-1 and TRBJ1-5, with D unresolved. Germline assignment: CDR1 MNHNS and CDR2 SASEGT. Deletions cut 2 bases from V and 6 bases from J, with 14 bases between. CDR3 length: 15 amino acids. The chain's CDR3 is CASSEMPGSGQPQHF. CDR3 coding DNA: TGTGCCAGCAGTGAAATGCCGGGCAGCGGTCAGCCCCAGCATTTT.

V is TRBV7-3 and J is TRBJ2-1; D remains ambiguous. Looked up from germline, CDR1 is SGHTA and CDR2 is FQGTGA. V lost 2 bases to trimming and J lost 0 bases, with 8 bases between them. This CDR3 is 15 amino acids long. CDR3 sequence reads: CASSLDSYSYNEQFF. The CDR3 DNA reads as TGTGCCAGCAGCTTAGATTCTTACTCCTACAATGAGCAGTTCTTC.

The CDR3 protein is CASADSSFTEAFF. The DNA for the CDR3 is TGTGCCAGCGCGGACAGTTCCTTCACTGAAGCTTTCTTT. The V gene is TRBV12-3 or TRBV12-4, the J gene TRBJ1-1; perhaps TRBD1 as D (6 bases). Trimming took off 8 bases at V and 4 bases at J, with 14 bases between the two ends. The CDR3 is 13 amino acids.

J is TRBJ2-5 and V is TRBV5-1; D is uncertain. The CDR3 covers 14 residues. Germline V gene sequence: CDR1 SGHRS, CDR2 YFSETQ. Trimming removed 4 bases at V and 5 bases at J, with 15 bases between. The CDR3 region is CASSPVDPSETQYF. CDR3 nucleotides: TGCGCCAGCAGCCCAGTAGATCCTTCGGAGACCCAGTACTTC.

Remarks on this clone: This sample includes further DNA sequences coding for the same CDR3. CDR3 sequence: CASSLGYQETQYF. CDR3 DNA sequence: TGTGCCAGCAGCTTAGGGTACCAAGAGACCCAGTACTTC. This chain links TRBV7-2 with TRBJ2-5; no reliable D call. Germline V gene lookup returns CDR1 SGHTA and CDR2 FQGNSA. The ends were cut back, 1 base at V and 0 bases at J, with 3 bases in the middle. This CDR3 is 13 amino acids long.

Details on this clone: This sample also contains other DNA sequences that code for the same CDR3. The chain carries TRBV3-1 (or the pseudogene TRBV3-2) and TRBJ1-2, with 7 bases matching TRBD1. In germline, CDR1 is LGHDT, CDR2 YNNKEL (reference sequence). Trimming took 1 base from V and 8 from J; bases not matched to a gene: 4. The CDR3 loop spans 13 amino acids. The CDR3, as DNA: TGTGCCAGCAGCCAAGGACAGGGCAGAGGCTACACCTTC. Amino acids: CASSQGQGRGYTF.

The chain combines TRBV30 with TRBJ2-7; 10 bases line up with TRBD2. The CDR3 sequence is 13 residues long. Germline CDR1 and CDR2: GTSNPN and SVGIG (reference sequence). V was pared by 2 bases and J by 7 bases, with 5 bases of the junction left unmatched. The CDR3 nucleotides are TGTGCCTGGAGTCTAGCGGGAGCGGGTGAGCAGTACTTC. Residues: CAWSLAGAGEQYF.

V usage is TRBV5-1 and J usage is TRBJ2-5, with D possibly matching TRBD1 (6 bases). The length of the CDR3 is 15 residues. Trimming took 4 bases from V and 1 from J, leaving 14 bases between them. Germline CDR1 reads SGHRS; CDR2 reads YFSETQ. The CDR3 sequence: CASSQMTGSQETQYF. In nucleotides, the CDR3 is TGCGCCAGCAGCCAGATGACAGGTAGCCAAGAGACCCAGTACTTC.

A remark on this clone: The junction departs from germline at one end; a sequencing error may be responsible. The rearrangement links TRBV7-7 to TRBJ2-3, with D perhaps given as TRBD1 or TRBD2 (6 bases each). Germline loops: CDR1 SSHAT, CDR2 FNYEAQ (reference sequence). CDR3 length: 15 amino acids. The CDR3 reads CASSLGGSRTDTQYF. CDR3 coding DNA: TGTGCTAGCAGCTTAGGGGGGTCTCGCACAGATACGCAGTATTTT.

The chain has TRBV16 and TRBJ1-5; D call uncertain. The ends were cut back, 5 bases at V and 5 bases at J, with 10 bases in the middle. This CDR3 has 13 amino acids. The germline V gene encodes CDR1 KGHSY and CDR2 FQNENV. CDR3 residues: CASSSQGHQPQHF. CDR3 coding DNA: TGTGCCAGCAGCAGCCAAGGGCATCAGCCCCAGCATTTT.

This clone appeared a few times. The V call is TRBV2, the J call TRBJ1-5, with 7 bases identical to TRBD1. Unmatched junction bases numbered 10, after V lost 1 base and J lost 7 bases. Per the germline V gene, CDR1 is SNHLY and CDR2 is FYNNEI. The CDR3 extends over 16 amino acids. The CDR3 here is CASSEESRQGGQPQHF. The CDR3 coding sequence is TGTGCCAGCAGTGAAGAGAGCCGACAGGGTGGGCAGCCCCAGCATTTT.

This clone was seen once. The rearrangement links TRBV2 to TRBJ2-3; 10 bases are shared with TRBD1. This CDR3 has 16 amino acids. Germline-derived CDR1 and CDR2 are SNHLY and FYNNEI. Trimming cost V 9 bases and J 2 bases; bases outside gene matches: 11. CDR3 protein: CASLRDRGVFTDTQYF. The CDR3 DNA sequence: TGTGCCAGTCTTCGGGACAGGGGAGTTTTCACAGATACGCAGTATTTT.

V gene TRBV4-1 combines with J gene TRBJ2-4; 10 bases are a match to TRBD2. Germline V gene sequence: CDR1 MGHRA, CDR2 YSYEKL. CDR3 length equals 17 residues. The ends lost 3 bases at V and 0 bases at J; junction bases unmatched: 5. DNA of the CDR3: TGCGCCAGCAGCCAGCCCGGACTAGCGGTAGCCAAAAACATTCAGTACTTC. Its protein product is CASSQPGLAVAKNIQYF.

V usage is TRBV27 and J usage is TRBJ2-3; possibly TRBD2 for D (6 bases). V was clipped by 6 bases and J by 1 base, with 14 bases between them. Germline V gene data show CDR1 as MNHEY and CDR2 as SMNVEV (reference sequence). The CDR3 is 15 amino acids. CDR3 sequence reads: CASRDGGPGTDTQYF. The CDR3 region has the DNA TGTGCCAGCAGGGACGGGGGTCCCGGCACAGATACGCAGTATTTT.

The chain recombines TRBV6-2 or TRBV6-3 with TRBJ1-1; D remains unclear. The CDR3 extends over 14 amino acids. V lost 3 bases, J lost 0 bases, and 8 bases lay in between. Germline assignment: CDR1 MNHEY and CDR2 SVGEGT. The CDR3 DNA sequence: TGTGCCAGCAGTTATTGGGCTTTGAACACTGAAGCTTTCTTT. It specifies CASSYWALNTEAFF.

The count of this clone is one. Here the CDR3 DNA reads TGTGCCAGCAGTTACTCTGACTATAATTCACCCCTCCACTTT. It specifies CASSYSDYNSPLHF. The V call is TRBV6-5, the J call TRBJ1-6; D not resolved. V lost 0 bases and J lost 3, with 3 bases in between. The CDR3 runs 14 residues. The V gene's germline CDR1 is MNHEY and CDR2 SVGAGI.

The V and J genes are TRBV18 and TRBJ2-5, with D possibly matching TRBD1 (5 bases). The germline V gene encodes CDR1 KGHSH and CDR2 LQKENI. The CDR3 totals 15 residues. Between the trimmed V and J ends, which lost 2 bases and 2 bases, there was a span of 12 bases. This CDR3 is CASSPDRGRQETQYF. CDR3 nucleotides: TGTGCCAGCTCACCAGACAGAGGCCGGCAAGAGACCCAGTACTTC.